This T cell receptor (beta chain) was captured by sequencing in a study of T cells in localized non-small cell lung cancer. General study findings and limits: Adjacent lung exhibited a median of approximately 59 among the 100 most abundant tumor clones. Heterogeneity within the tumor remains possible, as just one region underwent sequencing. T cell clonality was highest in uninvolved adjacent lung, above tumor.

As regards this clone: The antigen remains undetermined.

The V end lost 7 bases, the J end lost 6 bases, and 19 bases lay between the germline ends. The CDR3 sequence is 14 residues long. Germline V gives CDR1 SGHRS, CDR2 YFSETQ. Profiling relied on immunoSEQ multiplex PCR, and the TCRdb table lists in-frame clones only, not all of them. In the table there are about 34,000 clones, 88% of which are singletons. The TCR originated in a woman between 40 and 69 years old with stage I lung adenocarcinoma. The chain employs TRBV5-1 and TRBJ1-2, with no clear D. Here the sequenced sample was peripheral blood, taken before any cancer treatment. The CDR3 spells CASQTEAMGNGYTF. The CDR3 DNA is TGCGCCAGCCAAACAGAGGCAATGGGAAATGGCTACACCTTC.